This T cell receptor (beta chain) is drawn from a study of shared clonotypes between healthy human individuals. All donors were healthy HIV-negative adults lacking recent acute infections or vaccinations. Germline loops: CDR1 GTSNPN, CDR2 SVGIG (reference sequence). The J segment lost 0 bases and the V segment lost 3 bases, leaving 10 bases of the junction unmatched. CDR3 length equals 17 residues. This clone was detected only once. Some 28,000 T cell genomes (about 0.3 ug DNA) went into each PBMC replicate. Generated by immunoSEQ multiplex PCR, the TCRdb table keeps only in-frame clones and is missing some. Of about 470,000 clones in the sample, roughly 77% were seen once.

The sequenced sample consisted of PBMCs. This TCR derives from a woman aged 40 to 50 in good health. Some clones in this sample may be carry-over from other donors' samples. The J gene is TRBJ2-3, the V gene TRBV30; 9 nucleotides agree with TRBD2. CDR3 loop: CAWRALAGPTSTDTQYF. The DNA of the CDR3 is TGTGCCTGGAGGGCACTAGCGGGTCCCACTAGCACAGATACGCAGTATTTT.